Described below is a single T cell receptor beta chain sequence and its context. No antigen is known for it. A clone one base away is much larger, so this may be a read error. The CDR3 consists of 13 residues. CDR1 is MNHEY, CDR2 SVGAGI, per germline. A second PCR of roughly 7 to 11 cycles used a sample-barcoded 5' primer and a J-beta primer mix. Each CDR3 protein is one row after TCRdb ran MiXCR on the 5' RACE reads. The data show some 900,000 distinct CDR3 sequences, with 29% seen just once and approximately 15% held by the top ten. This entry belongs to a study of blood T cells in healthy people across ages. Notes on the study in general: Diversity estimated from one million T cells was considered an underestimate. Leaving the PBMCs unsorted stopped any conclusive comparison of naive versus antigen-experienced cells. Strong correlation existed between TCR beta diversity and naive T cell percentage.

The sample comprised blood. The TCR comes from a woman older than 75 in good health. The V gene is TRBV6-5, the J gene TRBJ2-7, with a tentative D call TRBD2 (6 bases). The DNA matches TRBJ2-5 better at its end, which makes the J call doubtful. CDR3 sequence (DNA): TGTGCCAGCAGGGGGGGAAAACAAAAGACCCAGTACTTC. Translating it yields CASRGGKQKTQYF.